These T cell receptor beta chains were read from a single sample in a study of blood T cells in healthy people across ages. MiXCR was run by TCRdb on the 5' RACE reads, yielding one entry per CDR3 protein. The table shows approximately 1.5 million distinct CDR3 sequences, with about 31% occurring only once. The material sequenced was blood. These receptors were taken from a woman in her twenties or thirties in good health. Each CDR3 is given with its conserved first and last residue. Fields, in order: J gene, clone size, D gene, V gene, CDR3 DNA, CDR3 protein. A D gene is named only where the DNA matches it firmly. Clone size is stated in some rows and not others, as once, few, many or a class when expanded.

J gene: TRBJ2-3; clone size: NA; D gene: TRBD1; V gene: TRBV12-3/TRBV12-4; CDR3 DNA: TGTGCCAGCAGACCATGCTCAGGGGGTACGCAGTATTTT; CDR3 protein: CASRPCSGGTQYF
J gene: TRBJ2-1; clone size: NA; D gene: NA; V gene: TRBV7-2; CDR3 DNA: TGTGCCAGCAGCTTAGTCCTGCAACAACGGAATGAGCAGTTCTTC; CDR3 protein: CASSLVLQQRNEQFF
J gene: TRBJ2-5; clone size: NA; D gene: TRBD2; V gene: TRBV20-1; CDR3 DNA: TGCAGTGCTAGGGAATTGACTAGCGAGTACCAAGAGACCCAGTACTTC; CDR3 protein: CSARELTSEYQETQYF
J gene: TRBJ1-1; clone size: once; D gene: NA; V gene: TRBV27; CDR3 DNA: TGTGCCAGCAGTTCACTCCGGGGGGCTGAAGCTTTCTTT; CDR3 protein: CASSSLRGAEAFF
J gene: TRBJ2-5; clone size: few; D gene: NA; V gene: TRBV24-1; CDR3 DNA: TGTGCCACCAGTAATCCACGGGAAGAGACCCAGTACTTC; CDR3 protein: CATSNPREETQYF
J gene: TRBJ1-6; clone size: few; D gene: NA; V gene: TRBV7-6; CDR3 DNA: TGTGCCAGCAGCTTAGGCCTAACACCCCTCCACTTT; CDR3 protein: CASSLGLTPLHF
J gene: TRBJ2-3; clone size: few; D gene: NA; V gene: TRBV9; CDR3 DNA: TGTGCCAGCAACGACGGGGCCAGCACAGATACGCAGTATTTT; CDR3 protein: CASNDGASTDTQYF
J gene: TRBJ2-3; clone size: NA; D gene: NA; V gene: TRBV7-8; CDR3 DNA: TGTGCCAGCAGCCCCCGTGAGGAAATTTTAGTAGATACGCAGTATTTT; CDR3 protein: CASSPREEILVDTQYF
J gene: TRBJ1-2; clone size: NA; D gene: TRBD1; V gene: TRBV29-1; CDR3 DNA: TGCAGCGTTTTCCGGACAGGGGCTCTAGCTAACTATGGCTACACCTTC; CDR3 protein: CSVFRTGALANYGYTF
J gene: TRBJ1-5; clone size: NA; D gene: NA; V gene: TRBV20-1; CDR3 DNA: TGCAGTGCTAAGGTGGCTAGGTACAATCAGCCCCAGCATTTT; CDR3 protein: CSAKVARYNQPQHF
J gene: TRBJ1-1; clone size: NA; D gene: NA; V gene: TRBV7-3; CDR3 DNA: TGTGCCAGCAGCCCCTCCTCAGGGGACACTGAAGCTTTCTTT; CDR3 protein: CASSPSSGDTEAFF
J gene: TRBJ2-3; clone size: few; D gene: TRBD1; V gene: TRBV5-6; CDR3 DNA: TGTGCCAGCAGCCCAGGGGGCTACATAACAGATACGCAGTATTTT; CDR3 protein: CASSPGGYITDTQYF
J gene: TRBJ2-3; clone size: few; D gene: TRBD2; V gene: TRBV4-1; CDR3 DNA: TGCGCCAGCAGCCAAAATAGCGGGGGGACAGATACGCAGTATTTT; CDR3 protein: CASSQNSGGTDTQYF
J gene: TRBJ2-7; clone size: NA; D gene: NA; V gene: TRBV7-9; CDR3 DNA: TGTGCCAGCAGCTTAGCGCATGGGGACCTTTACGAGCAGTACTTC; CDR3 protein: CASSLAHGDLYEQYF
J gene: TRBJ2-5; clone size: many; D gene: TRBD1; V gene: TRBV29-1; CDR3 DNA: TGCAGCGCTGGGGGCCCAGGGGGAGAGACCCAGTACTTC; CDR3 protein: CSAGGPGGETQYF
J gene: TRBJ1-2; clone size: few; D gene: NA; V gene: TRBV7-2; CDR3 DNA: TGTGCCAGCAGCTTTGACATTTGGTATGGCTACACCTTC; CDR3 protein: CASSFDIWYGYTF
J gene: TRBJ1-5; clone size: NA; D gene: NA; V gene: TRBV19; CDR3 DNA: TGTGCCAGTAGGCTCGAGGTGCGCAATCAGCCCCAGCATTTT; CDR3 protein: CASRLEVRNQPQHF
J gene: TRBJ2-7; clone size: NA; D gene: NA; V gene: TRBV18; CDR3 DNA: TGTGCCAGCTCACCACCGTCGGGACGGGGTGCCGAGCAGTACTTC; CDR3 protein: CASSPPSGRGAEQYF
J gene: TRBJ2-7; clone size: few; D gene: TRBD2; V gene: TRBV6-2/TRBV6-3; CDR3 DNA: TGTGCCAGCAGTCCGGGGGGTTATGGGCCCCCTAGGGAGCAGTACTTC; CDR3 protein: CASSPGGYGPPREQYF
J gene: TRBJ2-7; clone size: NA; D gene: TRBD2; V gene: TRBV27; CDR3 DNA: TGTGCCAGCAGTCCCCGTACTAGCGGGCCGGGGGAGCAGTACTTC; CDR3 protein: CASSPRTSGPGEQYF
J gene: TRBJ2-1; clone size: once; D gene: NA; V gene: TRBV9; CDR3 DNA: TGTGCCAGCAGCCCCCGGCCGGTGGGGGGCCCGGGAGCGAGTGAGCGGTTCTTC; CDR3 protein: CASSPRPVGGPGASERFF
J gene: TRBJ2-7; clone size: few; D gene: NA; V gene: TRBV11-1; CDR3 DNA: TGTGCCAGCAGTCTGGGGGCCAAGCCGTACGAGCAGTACTTC; CDR3 protein: CASSLGAKPYEQYF
J gene: TRBJ1-2; clone size: NA; D gene: NA; V gene: TRBV9; CDR3 DNA: TGTGCCAGCAGCGGGAGGCAGGGGATTACGATCGGTGGCTACACCTTC; CDR3 protein: CASSGRQGITIGGYTF
J gene: TRBJ2-1; clone size: NA; D gene: NA; V gene: TRBV21-1; CDR3 DNA: TGTGCCAGCAGCATGTGGATCCCCTACAATGAGCAGTTCTTC; CDR3 protein: CASSMWIPYNEQFF
J gene: TRBJ2-1; clone size: NA; D gene: NA; V gene: TRBV7-9; CDR3 DNA: TGTGCCAGCAGCTCAGCTTTGGTCAGTGAGCAGTTCTTC; CDR3 protein: CASSSALVSEQFF
J gene: TRBJ2-7; clone size: few; D gene: TRBD2; V gene: TRBV5-6; CDR3 DNA: TGTGCCAGCAGCTTGGCGGGACTAGCGGGATACGAGCAGTACTTC; CDR3 protein: CASSLAGLAGYEQYF
J gene: TRBJ1-1; clone size: NA; D gene: NA; V gene: TRBV4-1; CDR3 DNA: TGCGCCAGCAGCCCGGCCACTGGGAACACTGAAGCTTTCTTT; CDR3 protein: CASSPATGNTEAFF
J gene: TRBJ2-3; clone size: NA; D gene: NA; V gene: TRBV2; CDR3 DNA: TGTGCCAGCACGACCCTTGGATCGGGAGACACAGATACGCAGTATTTT; CDR3 protein: CASTTLGSGDTDTQYF
J gene: TRBJ1-2; clone size: many; D gene: NA; V gene: TRBV4-2; CDR3 DNA: TGTGCCAGCAGCCAAGAGGAACTAGCTAACTATGGCTACACCTTC; CDR3 protein: CASSQEELANYGYTF
J gene: TRBJ2-5; clone size: NA; D gene: TRBD1; V gene: TRBV2; CDR3 DNA: TGTGCCCGATTCGACAGGGTTCAGGAGACCCAGTACTTC; CDR3 protein: CARFDRVQETQYF
J gene: TRBJ1-1; clone size: NA; D gene: TRBD1; V gene: TRBV11-2; CDR3 DNA: TGTGCCAGCAGACAAGACAGGGGGGCAAACACTGAAGCTTTCTTT; CDR3 protein: CASRQDRGANTEAFF
J gene: TRBJ1-2; clone size: NA; D gene: NA; V gene: TRBV7-9; CDR3 DNA: TGTGCCAGCAGCCTGACTCGGGGTCGGGCCGCAACTAACTATGGCTACACCTTC; CDR3 protein: CASSLTRGRAATNYGYTF
J gene: TRBJ2-3; clone size: NA; D gene: NA; V gene: TRBV6-6; CDR3 DNA: TGTGCCAGCAGTTCTCTCAGACCTAGCACAGATATGCAGTATTTT; CDR3 protein: CASSSLRPSTDMQYF
J gene: TRBJ1-5; clone size: few; D gene: NA; V gene: TRBV2; CDR3 DNA: TGTGCCAGCAGTGAAGAAAGTCTGAATCAGCCCCAGCATTTT; CDR3 protein: CASSEESLNQPQHF
J gene: TRBJ1-2; clone size: once; D gene: NA; V gene: TRBV28; CDR3 DNA: TGTGCCCGCAGCTTAGCCTCTGGACAACACTATGGCTACACCTTC; CDR3 protein: CARSLASGQHYGYTF
J gene: TRBJ2-3; clone size: many; D gene: TRBD2; V gene: TRBV27; CDR3 DNA: TGCGCCAGCAGCTTAGGGACTACTATCACAGATACGCAGTATTTT; CDR3 protein: CASSLGTTITDTQYF
J gene: TRBJ2-3; clone size: NA; D gene: TRBD2; V gene: TRBV7-2; CDR3 DNA: TGTGCCAGCAGCTTAGCCTCTAGCGGGTACCCTGCTAGCACAGATACGCAGTATTTT; CDR3 protein: CASSLASSGYPASTDTQYF
J gene: TRBJ2-3; clone size: NA; D gene: TRBD2; V gene: TRBV7-8; CDR3 DNA: TGTGCCAGCAGCTTAGGGGTGACTAGCGGGCCGAGCACAGATACGCAGTATTTT; CDR3 protein: CASSLGVTSGPSTDTQYF
J gene: TRBJ2-7; clone size: NA; D gene: TRBD2; V gene: TRBV5-1; CDR3 DNA: TGCGCCAGCAGCACAAGTAGCGGGGGGGCCCACGAGCAGTACTTC; CDR3 protein: CASSTSSGGAHEQYF
J gene: TRBJ2-2; clone size: few; D gene: NA; V gene: TRBV11-2; CDR3 DNA: TGTGCCAGCAGCTTAGGGGGGCGCGTGACCGGGGAGCTGTTTTTT; CDR3 protein: CASSLGGRVTGELFF
J gene: TRBJ1-2; clone size: few; D gene: TRBD1; V gene: TRBV12-3/TRBV12-4; CDR3 DNA: TGTGCCAGCGACGGGCCCAGGGGGAGGTATGGCTACACCTTC; CDR3 protein: CASDGPRGRYGYTF
J gene: TRBJ1-6; clone size: NA; D gene: NA; V gene: TRBV9; CDR3 DNA: TGTGCCAGCAGCCCCTGGGGAGAGGCGCCCCTCCACTTT; CDR3 protein: CASSPWGEAPLHF
J gene: TRBJ2-7; clone size: NA; D gene: TRBD1; V gene: TRBV14; CDR3 DNA: TGTGCCAGCAGCCTGGTACTCGGGACAGGGTCCTACGAGCAGTACTTC; CDR3 protein: CASSLVLGTGSYEQYF
J gene: TRBJ2-1; clone size: NA; D gene: NA; V gene: TRBV27; CDR3 DNA: TGTGCCAGCAACCCCAAAGGGGTGGGGAATGAGCAGTTCTTC; CDR3 protein: CASNPKGVGNEQFF
J gene: TRBJ2-1; clone size: NA; D gene: NA; V gene: TRBV19; CDR3 DNA: TGTGCCAGTAGTATGTTGGCGCTTTCGTCGGAGCAGTTCTTC; CDR3 protein: CASSMLALSSEQFF
J gene: TRBJ2-5; clone size: few; D gene: NA; V gene: TRBV11-2; CDR3 DNA: TGTGCCAGCACTTTTAGAGGAGAGACCCAGTACTTC; CDR3 protein: CASTFRGETQYF
J gene: TRBJ1-1; clone size: NA; D gene: NA; V gene: TRBV20-1; CDR3 DNA: TGCAGTGCTAGAACAGGGTATAACACTGAAGCTTTCTTT; CDR3 protein: CSARTGYNTEAFF
J gene: TRBJ2-4; clone size: few; D gene: NA; V gene: TRBV7-9; CDR3 DNA: TGTGCCAGCAGCCCCGAAAGCGGGTCCTTAGCCAAAAACATTCAGTACTTC; CDR3 protein: CASSPESGSLAKNIQYF
J gene: TRBJ2-5; clone size: NA; D gene: NA; V gene: TRBV18; CDR3 DNA: TGTGCCAGCCCACCAAGGATCCAGGAGACCCAGTACTTC; CDR3 protein: CASPPRIQETQYF
J gene: TRBJ1-6; clone size: many; D gene: NA; V gene: TRBV10-3; CDR3 DNA: TGTGCCATCAGTGAGTCGCAGCCGGATTCACCCCTCCACTTT; CDR3 protein: CAISESQPDSPLHF
J gene: TRBJ2-7; clone size: NA; D gene: TRBD1; V gene: TRBV28; CDR3 DNA: TGTGCCAGCAGTTTATTCCGGACAGGGCCCTACGAGCAGTACTTC; CDR3 protein: CASSLFRTGPYEQYF
J gene: TRBJ1-1; clone size: many; D gene: NA; V gene: TRBV6-6; CDR3 DNA: TGTGCCAGCAGTAAGAACACTGAAGCTTTCTTT; CDR3 protein: CASSKNTEAFF
J gene: TRBJ2-5; clone size: many; D gene: TRBD2; V gene: TRBV20-1; CDR3 DNA: TGCAGTGCAATCAAAGCGGGAGCCCAAGAGACCCAGTACTTC; CDR3 protein: CSAIKAGAQETQYF
J gene: TRBJ2-5; clone size: NA; D gene: TRBD2; V gene: TRBV19; CDR3 DNA: TGTGCCAGTAGCGAGCGGGAGGAGAAGGAGCAGTACTTC; CDR3 protein: CASSEREEKEQYF
J gene: TRBJ2-4; clone size: few; D gene: TRBD2; V gene: TRBV27; CDR3 DNA: TGTGCCAGCAGTTTAACTAGCGGGAGGGCCGGGAACATTCAGTACTTC; CDR3 protein: CASSLTSGRAGNIQYF
J gene: TRBJ2-1; clone size: NA; D gene: NA; V gene: TRBV7-2; CDR3 DNA: TGTGCCAGCAGCTTATCAAAATCTTCGGGAGCAAATGAGCAGTTCTTC; CDR3 protein: CASSLSKSSGANEQFF
J gene: TRBJ1-1; clone size: NA; D gene: NA; V gene: TRBV28; CDR3 DNA: TGTGCCAGCATGGGGGGAGTCAAGGGCAACACTGAAGCTTTCTTT; CDR3 protein: CASMGGVKGNTEAFF
J gene: TRBJ1-4; clone size: NA; D gene: NA; V gene: TRBV4-1; CDR3 DNA: TGCGCCAGCAGCTCCCAGCGGGCTGCTAATGAAAAACTGTTTTTT; CDR3 protein: CASSSQRAANEKLFF
J gene: TRBJ2-1; clone size: NA; D gene: TRBD2; V gene: TRBV27; CDR3 DNA: TGTGCCAGCAGCGCGCCGGGAGGTGAGCAGTTCTTC; CDR3 protein: CASSAPGGEQFF
J gene: TRBJ1-3; clone size: NA; D gene: NA; V gene: TRBV28; CDR3 DNA: TGTGCCAGCAGTTCCTTCCGTGAAGGGCTATATGGAAACACCATATATTTT; CDR3 protein: CASSSFREGLYGNTIYF